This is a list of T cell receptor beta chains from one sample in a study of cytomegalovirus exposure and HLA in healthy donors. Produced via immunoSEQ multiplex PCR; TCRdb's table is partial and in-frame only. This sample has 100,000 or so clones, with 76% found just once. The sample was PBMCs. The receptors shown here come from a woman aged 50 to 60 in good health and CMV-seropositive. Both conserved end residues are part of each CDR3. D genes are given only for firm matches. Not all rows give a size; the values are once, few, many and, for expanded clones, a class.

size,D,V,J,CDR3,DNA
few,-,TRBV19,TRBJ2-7,CASSMRDSEQYF,TGTGCCAGTAGTATGAGGGACTCCGAGCAGTACTTC
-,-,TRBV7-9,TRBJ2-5,CASSPRQGSGETQYF,TGTGCCAGCAGCCCTCGTCAGGGGAGCGGCGAGACCCAGTACTTC
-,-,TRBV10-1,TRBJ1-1,CASSGVGQGEAFF,TGCGCCAGCTCAGGAGTAGGCCAGGGTGAAGCTTTCTTT
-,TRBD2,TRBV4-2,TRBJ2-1,CASSQGLRAGLHNEQFF,TGTGCCAGCAGCCAAGGGCTGCGAGCGGGGTTACACAATGAGCAGTTCTTC
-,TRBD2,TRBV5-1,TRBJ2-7,CASRGGTLASYEQYF,TGCGCCAGCAGGGGGGGGACTCTTGCTTCCTACGAGCAGTACTTC
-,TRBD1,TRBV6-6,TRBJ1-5,CASSPDRGGGPQHF,TGTGCCAGCAGTCCGGACAGGGGGGGCGGGCCCCAGCATTTT
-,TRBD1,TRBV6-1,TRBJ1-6,CASSEDYRGPNSPLHF,TGTGCCAGCAGTGAAGATTACAGGGGGCCTAATTCACCCCTCCACTTT
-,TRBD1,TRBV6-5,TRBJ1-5,CASSRDRYSNQPQHF,TGTGCCAGCAGTAGGGACAGATACTCCAATCAGCCCCAGCATTTT
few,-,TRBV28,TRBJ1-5,CASSLVRGGGSNQPQHF,TGTGCCAGCAGTTTAGTGCGGGGAGGGGGAAGCAATCAGCCCCAGCATTTT
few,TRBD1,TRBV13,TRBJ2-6,CASSLGSGGAGANVLTF,TGTGCCAGCAGCTTAGGCTCAGGGGGCGCCGGGGCCAACGTCCTGACTTTC
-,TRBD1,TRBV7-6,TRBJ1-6,CASSLAGSGGISSYNSPLHF,TGTGCCAGCAGCTTAGCTGGGTCAGGGGGCATCAGCTCCTATAATTCACCCCTCCACTTT
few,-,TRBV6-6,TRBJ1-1,CASSGEVEAFF,TGTGCCAGCAGTGGAGAGGTTGAAGCTTTCTTT
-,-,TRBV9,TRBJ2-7,CASSGQDSFYEQYF,TGTGCCAGCAGCGGCCAGGACAGCTTCTACGAGCAGTACTTC
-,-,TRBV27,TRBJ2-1,CASSYTRYKSSYNEQFF,TGTGCCAGCAGTTACACTAGGTATAAGAGCTCCTACAATGAGCAGTTCTTC
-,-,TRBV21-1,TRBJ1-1,CASSKVKWGQGGNTEAFF,TGTGCCAGCAGCAAAGTGAAATGGGGACAGGGGGGTAACACTGAAGCTTTCTTT
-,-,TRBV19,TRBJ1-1,CASTLGARKNEAFF,TGTGCCAGTACCCTAGGGGCGAGGAAGAATGAAGCTTTCTTT
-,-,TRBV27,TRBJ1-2,CASSLARRAGYTF,TGTGCCAGCAGCCTAGCTAGAAGGGCGGGCTACACCTTC
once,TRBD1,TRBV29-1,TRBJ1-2,CSGMTGPYGYTF,TGCAGCGGGATGACAGGGCCCTATGGCTACACCTTC
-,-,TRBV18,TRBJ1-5,CASSPPGRVEPQHF,TGTGCCAGCTCACCACCGGGCAGGGTGGAGCCCCAGCATTTT
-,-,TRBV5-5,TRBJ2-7,CASSLAMTGGDYEQYF,TGTGCCAGCAGCTTGGCCATGACAGGTGGCGACTACGAGCAGTACTTC
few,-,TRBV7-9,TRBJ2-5,CASSPLTGSQETQYF,TGTGCCAGCAGCCCGCTGACAGGATCTCAAGAGACCCAGTACTTC
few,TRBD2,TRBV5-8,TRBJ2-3,CASSAGLDTDTQYF,TGTGCCAGCAGCGCTGGACTAGACACAGATACGCAGTATTTT
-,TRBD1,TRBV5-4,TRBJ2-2,CASSSHRGRLAGELFF,TGTGCCAGCAGCAGTCACAGGGGGCGCTTGGCCGGGGAGCTGTTTTTT
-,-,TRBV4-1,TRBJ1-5,CASSQDGGDNQPQHF,TGCGCCAGCAGCCAAGATGGGGGGGACAATCAGCCCCAGCATTTT
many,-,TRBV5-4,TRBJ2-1,CASSHASSYNEQFF,TGTGCCAGCAGTCACGCTAGCTCCTACAATGAGCAGTTCTTC
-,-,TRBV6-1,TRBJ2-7,CASSDNPYEQYF,TGTGCCAGCTCGGACAACCCCTACGAGCAGTACTTC
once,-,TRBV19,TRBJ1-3,CASSIVAAGNTIYF,TGTGCCAGTAGTATAGTTGCGGCTGGAAACACCATATATTTT
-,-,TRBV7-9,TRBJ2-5,CASSPEAETQYF,TGTGCCAGCAGCCCCGAGGCAGAGACCCAGTACTTC
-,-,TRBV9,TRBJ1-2,CASSAYQGPTGGYTF,TGTGCCAGCAGCGCATACCAGGGGCCCACTGGTGGCTACACCTTC